The 5 T cell receptor beta chains below come from one sample, sequenced in a study of Ad26.COV2.S vaccination and SARS-CoV-2 variants. The treatment is: some 20 received Ad26.COV2.S at low or high dose, single or two shots; about 5 received placebo; per-sample allocation not given. All samples were drawn on day 63, counting from the first vaccine or placebo injection. The method was immunoSEQ multiplex PCR; TCRdb's version includes in-frame clones alone and lacks a portion of them. The sample yields some 390,000 clones, around nine tenths seen once. The sample was peripheral blood, taken in a trial of Ad26.COV2.S vaccine versus placebo. The receptors originated from a person between 18 and 60 years old who received the Ad26.COV2.S COVID-19 vaccine or a placebo.

The gene calls are TRBV9 and TRBJ2-5, with D perhaps TRBD1 or TRBD2 (5 bases each). The CDR3 is 14 residues long. Per the germline V gene, CDR1 is SGDLS and CDR2 is YYNGEE. Trimming left V 8 bases short and J 4 bases short, with 18 bases between. The CDR3 DNA reads TGTGCCAGTGGGGGTCCGGGTGCGGCAGAGACCCAGTACTTC. Translating it yields CASGGPGAAETQYF.

This clone was counted once. The same CDR3 also results from other DNA sequences found in this sample. V usage is TRBV29-1 and J usage is TRBJ2-5, with D hard to call. In germline, CDR1 is SQVTM, CDR2 ANQGSEA. This CDR3 is built from 12 residues. V gave up 6 bases and J gave up 5 bases, with 13 bases separating them. In nucleotides, the CDR3 is TGCAGCGTCGGCCTCGCCGGGGAGACCCAGTACTTC. It encodes CSVGLAGETQYF.

The chain links TRBV29-1 to TRBJ2-7, with D tentatively TRBD2 (6 bases). The CDR3 consists of 13 residues. Germline CDR1 and CDR2: SQVTM and ANQGSEA. Trimming removed 0 bases at V and 6 bases at J, with 12 bases between. The CDR3 DNA follows: TGCAGCGTTGAAGAAGTGGGACTGGGCGAGCAGTACTTC. As protein: CSVEEVGLGEQYF.

The chain carries TRBV27 and TRBJ2-3; 11 bases are shared with TRBD2. V lost 2 bases to trimming and J lost 3 bases; unmatched junction nucleotides: 7. Germline V CDR1 and CDR2: MNHEY, SMNVEV (reference sequence). The CDR3 spans 17 residues. CDR3 loop: CASSLSSGRAQTDTQYF. In nucleotides, the CDR3 is TGTGCCAGCAGTTTAAGTAGCGGGAGGGCCCAAACAGATACGCAGTATTTT.

Notes on this clone: Relative to the germline gene, one junction end is altered; a read error may explain this. J is TRBJ1-2 and V is TRBV5-1; 7 bases line up with TRBD1. The CDR3 length is 12 residues. Germline CDR1 is SGHRS and CDR2 is YFSETQ. CDR3 protein: CASSLTGDLLQF. The CDR3, as DNA: TGCGCCAGCAGCTTGACAGGGGACCTCCTTCAATTC.